This note documents a single T cell receptor beta chain sequence. Antigen: not known. The germline V gene has CDR1 SGHRS and CDR2 YFSETQ. Trimming shortened V by 3 bases and J by 10 bases, and 8 bases separated the two germline ends. The CDR3 length is 11 residues. These data are taken from a study of shared clonotypes between healthy human individuals. Study results and limitations: A reduction in generation probabilities was seen for non-shared clonotypes relative to those shared by all four donors.

Some clones are missing from TCRdb's copy, which holds only in-frame ones; the method was immunoSEQ multiplex PCR. The table has about 2.3 million clones, over 85% seen once. The gene calls are TRBV5-1 and TRBJ1-3; D gene unclear. The sample comprised naive CD4+ T cells from PBMCs. Subset defined: CD45RA+ positively selected. This TCR came from a man younger than 30 in good health. Some clones in this sample may be carry-over from other donors' samples. The CDR3 DNA reads TGCGCCAGCAGCTCCGCCCGGACCATATATTTT. Translation gives CASSSARTIYF.